A selection of T cell receptor beta chains follows, all from one sample in a study of cytomegalovirus exposure and HLA in healthy donors. This table comes from immunoSEQ multiplex PCR, and its TCRdb copy is limited to in-frame clones, with some not included. The top ten clones hold around 3.1% of a sample with about 170,000 clones, around 80% of them seen once. Sequenced sample: PBMCs. The receptors come from a woman aged 50 to 60 in good health and CMV-seropositive. Both conserved end residues are part of each CDR3. The D gene is left open where the match is weak. Size tells how often a clone was seen (once, few, many) or the class of an expanded clone, and some rows leave it out.

TRBJ1-4 | few | TRBV11-2 | NA | TGTGCCAGCAGTCGGGAGACCGGTGAAAAACTGTTTTTT | CASSRETGEKLFF
TRBJ2-7 | NA | TRBV14 | NA | TGTGCCAGCAGCCAATTTTCAAGGGGCCCTAGCTCCTACGAGCAGTACTTC | CASSQFSRGPSSYEQYF
TRBJ1-1 | NA | TRBV6-1 | NA | TGTGCCAGCAGGGCCTGGACTGCTCAGAACACTGAAGCTTTCTTT | CASRAWTAQNTEAFF
TRBJ1-5 | NA | TRBV6-5 | NA | TGTGCCAGCGGCCCGACAGGCGCTAGCAATCAGCCCCAGCATTTT | CASGPTGASNQPQHF
TRBJ1-1 | NA | TRBV6-5 | TRBD1 | TGTGCCAGCAGTTACTCGACAGGGACGAACACTGAAGCTTTCTTT | CASSYSTGTNTEAFF
TRBJ2-7 | NA | TRBV30 | NA | TGTGCCTGGAGTGTCGGAGGTTGGGACGAGCAGTACTTC | CAWSVGGWDEQYF
TRBJ1-2 | NA | TRBV4-3 | TRBD1 | TGCGCCAGCAGCCAAGAATATATGACAGGGGGCCTTGGCTACACCTTC | CASSQEYMTGGLGYTF
TRBJ2-7 | NA | TRBV19 | TRBD1 | TGTGCCAGTAGTACACTACAGGGGGCGTCGGTCGAGCAGTACTTC | CASSTLQGASVEQYF
TRBJ1-2 | NA | TRBV27 | TRBD1 | TGTGCCAGCAGTCCCCTGGGACAGGGATGGCAACAATACACCTTC | CASSPLGQGWQQYTF
TRBJ1-2 | NA | TRBV7-2 | NA | TGTGCCAGCAGCCAGGCGGGGGGGGCCTATGGCTACACCTTC | CASSQAGGAYGYTF
TRBJ2-1 | once | TRBV15 | NA | TGTGCCACCAGCTCCTCTGCAGGGGTCGATGAGCAGTTCTTC | CATSSSAGVDEQFF
TRBJ2-7 | few | TRBV6-6 | NA | TGTGCCAGCAGTTACTCGACCGGACTGGAGCAGTACTTC | CASSYSTGLEQYF
TRBJ2-7 | NA | TRBV7-2 | TRBD1 | TGTGCCAGCAGTCGGGACAGATGGAGCTCCTACGAGCAGTACTTC | CASSRDRWSSYEQYF
TRBJ2-3 | few | TRBV4-2 | NA | TGTGCCAGCAGCCAAGGAGAGGTTGCAGATACGCAGTATTTT | CASSQGEVADTQYF
TRBJ2-2 | NA | TRBV5-1 | NA | TGCGCCAGCAGCTTCTCGGGACAGAACACCGGGGAGCTGTTTTTT | CASSFSGQNTGELFF
TRBJ2-3 | NA | TRBV9 | TRBD2 | TGTGCCAGCAACGAGCGGGGCCGTCGCACAGATACGCAGTATTTT | CASNERGRRTDTQYF
TRBJ1-1 | NA | TRBV29-1 | NA | TGCAGCGTTGATTCGGGAACGAACACTGAAGCTTTCTTT | CSVDSGTNTEAFF
TRBJ1-2 | NA | TRBV7-2 | NA | TGTGCCAGCATTCTAGAGAGGGTTCCTAACTATGGCTACACCTTC | CASILERVPNYGYTF
TRBJ2-1 | NA | TRBV7-6 | TRBD2 | TGTGCCAGCAGCTTAGGTCCTAGCGGGAGGGCCCTTGACAATGAGCAGTTCTTC | CASSLGPSGRALDNEQFF
TRBJ2-7 | NA | TRBV11-2 | TRBD1 | TGTGCCAGCAGCTTAACAGGGACAGGGGTTTACGAGCAGTACTTC | CASSLTGTGVYEQYF
TRBJ2-6 | NA | TRBV30 | NA | TGTGCCTGGATACGGAGCTCTGGGGCCAACGTCCTGACTTTC | CAWIRSSGANVLTF
TRBJ2-5 | NA | TRBV5-4 | NA | TGTGCCAGCAGCCTGCCCGGAGAGACCCAGTACTTC | CASSLPGETQYF
TRBJ1-1 | NA | TRBV7-6 | TRBD1 | TGTGCCAGCGGACAGGCGAACACTGAAGCTTTCTTT | CASGQANTEAFF
TRBJ1-1 | NA | TRBV7-6 | TRBD1 | TGTGCCAGCAGCTTAAGGGGGCCGAACACTGAAGCTTTCTTT | CASSLRGPNTEAFF
TRBJ2-7 | NA | TRBV7-6 | NA | TGTGCCAGCAGCTTAGGGACTTTTGATGGAGAGCAGTACTTC | CASSLGTFDGEQYF
TRBJ1-2 | few | TRBV11-3 | NA | TGTGCCAGCAGCTCCGGTCTTGGCTACACCTTC | CASSSGLGYTF
TRBJ2-1 | NA | TRBV7-2 | TRBD2 | TGTGCCAGCAGCTTAAGTGGACTAGCTTACAATGAGCAGTTCTTC | CASSLSGLAYNEQFF
TRBJ2-3 | NA | TRBV4-3 | TRBD2 | TGCGCCAGCAGCCAAGGGGGGACTAGCGGGAGAACAGATACGCAGTATTTT | CASSQGGTSGRTDTQYF
TRBJ1-2 | once | TRBV29-1 | TRBD1 | TGCAGCGTTGAACAGGGGGCCGGGGGCTACACCTTC | CSVEQGAGGYTF
TRBJ1-5 | NA | TRBV6-1 | NA | TGTGCCAGCAGTGATCTAAACAGCTATCAGCCCCAGCATTTT | CASSDLNSYQPQHF
TRBJ1-2 | NA | TRBV5-6 | NA | TGTGCCAGCAGCGTTTCATCCTATGGCTACACCTTC | CASSVSSYGYTF